A single sample is the source of the 12 T cell receptor beta chains below, sequenced in a study of T cells after yellow fever vaccination. Via MiXCR, TCRdb re-called the 5' RACE reads, giving one row per CDR3 protein. The sample holds 500,000 to 650,000 distinct CDR3 sequences, about 15% seen once. The material sequenced was PBMCs, taken about 5 days after the first yellow fever vaccination. The source of these receptors is a man younger than 35 who received the YFV17D yellow fever vaccine.

The chain recombines TRBV7-9 with TRBJ1-1, with TRBD1 as a possible D gene (6 bases). There are 14 residues in the CDR3. The germline V gene encodes CDR1 SEHNR and CDR2 FQNEAQ (reference sequence). Trimming removed 1 base at V and 4 bases at J, with 10 bases between. The CDR3 loop reads CASSLGQEGTEAFF. Written as DNA, the CDR3 is TGTGCCAGCAGCTTAGGACAGGAGGGCACTGAAGCTTTCTTT. The full variable domain, in which reference TRBV7-9 and TRBJ1-1 provide the parts outside the CDR3, is DTGVSQNPRHKITKRGQNVTFRCDPISEHNRLYWYRQTLGQGPEFLTYFQNEAQLEKSRLLSDRFSAERPKGSFSTLEIQRTEQGDSAMYLCASSLGQEGTEAFFGQGTRLTVV.

The chain is built from TRBV4-1 and TRBJ2-1, with D uncertain. V was cut by 0 bases and J by 0 bases, with 9 bases left in between. Germline V gene data show CDR1 as MGHRA and CDR2 as YSYEKL. CDR3 length: 16 residues. The CDR3 DNA is TGCGCCAGCAGCCAAGAATGGCAGAGCTCCTACAATGAGCAGTTCTTC. Its translation: CASSQEWQSSYNEQFF.

The genes are TRBV7-9 and TRBJ1-1, with D possibly TRBD1 on 5 matching bases. With 1 base removed from V and 5 bases from J, the gap between germline ends came to 17 bases. The CDR3 covers 16 residues. The germline V gene has CDR1 SEHNR and CDR2 FQNEAQ (reference sequence). The chain's CDR3 is CASSLGGVGGETEAFF. CDR3 DNA: TGTGCCAGCAGCTTAGGAGGGGTTGGAGGGGAAACTGAAGCTTTCTTT.

The V call is TRBV29-1, the J call TRBJ2-3, with D possibly matching TRBD2 (6 bases). This CDR3 is 13 amino acids long. The V end was cut by 4 bases, the J end by 9 bases, with 17 bases between. Per germline, CDR1 SQVTM and CDR2 ANQGSEA. The CDR3 protein is CSVGRGLGSTQYF. CDR3 bases: TGCAGCGTTGGGCGGGGCCTCGGGTCGACGCAGTATTTT.

The V and J genes are TRBV9 and TRBJ2-3; TRBD2 is a possible D gene (6 bases). Per germline, CDR1 SGDLS and CDR2 YYNGEE. Between the trimmed V and J ends, which lost 1 base and 0 bases, there was a span of 12 bases. The CDR3 sequence is 16 residues long. CDR3 bases: TGTGCCAGCAGCGTAAGCTGGCGGGGTAGCACAGATACGCAGTATTTT. It is translated as CASSVSWRGSTDTQYF.

V gene TRBV7-9 combines with J gene TRBJ1-1; unclear D gene. Trimming left V 5 bases short and J 8 bases short, with 18 bases between. Germline V gene data show CDR1 as SEHNR and CDR2 as FQNEAQ (reference sequence). This CDR3 has 14 amino acids. CDR3 DNA sequence: TGTGCCAGCAGCCCGGGATCCATGGAGTTGGAAGCTTTCTTT. Protein: CASSPGSMELEAFF.

This clonotype showed up many times. This chain links TRBV6-5 with TRBJ2-5; D gene unclear. CDR3 length: 15 residues. Germline V gene data show CDR1 as MNHEY and CDR2 as SVGAGI. The germline V and J ends were trimmed by 2 bases and 1 base, with 11 bases remaining between them. The CDR3 sequence: CASSYVAAPQETQYF. Written as DNA, the CDR3 is TGTGCCAGCAGTTACGTGGCAGCGCCCCAAGAGACCCAGTACTTC.

The V call is TRBV7-8, the J call TRBJ2-1; TRBD1 matches 10 bases. The V and J ends lost 4 bases and 7 bases, in that order; junction bases with no gene match: 10. CDR1 is SGHVS, CDR2 FQNEAQ, per germline. The CDR3 consists of 16 residues. CDR3 bases: TGTGCCAGCAGCTCTCCCCGGGACAGGGGCGTTAATGAGCAGTTCTTC. Residues: CASSSPRDRGVNEQFF.

The chain combines TRBV7-2 with TRBJ1-3; the D is unclear. V was trimmed by 2 bases and J by 4 bases, leaving 9 bases between them. This CDR3 has 14 amino acids. Germline V gives CDR1 SGHTA, CDR2 FQGNSA. The CDR3 sequence is CASSLRISGNTIYF. The DNA of the CDR3 is TGTGCCAGCAGCTTACGGATATCCGGAAACACCATATATTTT.

This clonotype occurred a few times. The chain carries TRBV19 and TRBJ1-5; a weak D match, TRBD1 (6 bases). The CDR3 is made up of 14 amino acids. Looked up from germline, CDR1 is LNHDA and CDR2 is SQIVND (reference sequence). Trimming removed 6 bases at V and 3 bases at J, with 12 bases between. CDR3 nucleotides: TGTGCCAGTAGCCAGACAGGTATCAATCAGCCCCAGCATTTT. Translated, it gives CASSQTGINQPQHF.

The chain recombines TRBV6-5 with TRBJ1-1; D is uncertain. The CDR3 extends over 16 amino acids. V was trimmed by 0 bases and J by 3 bases, leaving 14 bases between them. Germline lookup yields CDR1 MNHEY and CDR2 SVGAGI. This CDR3 reads CASSYSIRILDTEAFF. DNA for the CDR3: TGTGCCAGCAGTTACTCGATCCGAATCCTCGACACTGAAGCTTTCTTT.

V gene TRBV4-1 combines with J gene TRBJ1-5, with 7 bases lining up with TRBD1. CDR1 and CDR2 from the germline V gene are MGHRA and YSYEKL. V shed 2 bases and J 6 bases; nucleotides not matched to a gene: 10. The length of the CDR3 is 16 residues. CDR3 residues: CASSQTQGDTFQPQHF. CDR3 DNA: TGCGCCAGCAGCCAAACCCAGGGGGACACGTTTCAGCCCCAGCATTTT.